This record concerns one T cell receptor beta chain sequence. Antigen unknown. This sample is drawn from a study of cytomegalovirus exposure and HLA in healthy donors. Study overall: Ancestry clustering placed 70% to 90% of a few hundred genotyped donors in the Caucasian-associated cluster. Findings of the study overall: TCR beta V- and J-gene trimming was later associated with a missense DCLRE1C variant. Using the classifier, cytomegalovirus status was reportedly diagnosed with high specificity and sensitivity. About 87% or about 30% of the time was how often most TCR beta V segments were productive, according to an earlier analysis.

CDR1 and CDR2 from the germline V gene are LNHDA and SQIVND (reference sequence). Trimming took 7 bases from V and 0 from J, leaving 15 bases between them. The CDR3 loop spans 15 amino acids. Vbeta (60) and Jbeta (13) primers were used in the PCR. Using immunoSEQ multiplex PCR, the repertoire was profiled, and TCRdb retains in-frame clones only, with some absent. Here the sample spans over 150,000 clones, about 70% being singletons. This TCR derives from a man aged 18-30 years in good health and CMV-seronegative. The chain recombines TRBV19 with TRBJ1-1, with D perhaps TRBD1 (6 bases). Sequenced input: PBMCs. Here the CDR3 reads CASTMTGGLNTEAFF. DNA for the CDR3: TGTGCCAGTACCATGACAGGCGGCTTGAACACTGAAGCTTTCTTT.